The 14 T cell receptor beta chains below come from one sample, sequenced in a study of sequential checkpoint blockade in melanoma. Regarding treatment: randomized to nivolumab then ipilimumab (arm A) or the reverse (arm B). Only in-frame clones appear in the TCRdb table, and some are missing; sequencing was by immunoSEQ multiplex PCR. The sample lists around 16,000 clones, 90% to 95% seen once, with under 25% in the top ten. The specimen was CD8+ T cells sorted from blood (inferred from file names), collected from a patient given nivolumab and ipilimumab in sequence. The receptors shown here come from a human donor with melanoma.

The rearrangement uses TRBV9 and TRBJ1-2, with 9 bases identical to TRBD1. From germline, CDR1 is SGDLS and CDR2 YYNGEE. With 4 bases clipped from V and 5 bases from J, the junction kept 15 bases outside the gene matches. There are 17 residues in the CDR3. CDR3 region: CASSRTTPTGTGYGYTF. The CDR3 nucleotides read TGTGCCAGCAGCCGGACCACACCGACCGGGACAGGGTATGGCTACACCTTC.

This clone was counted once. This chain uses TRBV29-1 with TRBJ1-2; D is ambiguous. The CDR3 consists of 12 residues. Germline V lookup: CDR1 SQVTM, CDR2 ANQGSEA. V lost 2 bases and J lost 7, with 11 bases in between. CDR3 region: CSVEMVYRGYTF. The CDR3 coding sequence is TGCAGCGTTGAAATGGTCTATCGTGGCTACACCTTC. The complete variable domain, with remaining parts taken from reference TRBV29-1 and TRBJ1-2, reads SAVISQKPSRDICQRGTSLTIQCQVDSQVTMMFWYRQQPGQSLTLIATANQGSEATYESGFVIDKFPISRPNLTFSTLTVSNMSPEDSSIYLCSVEMVYRGYTFGSGTRLTVV.

CDR3 coding DNA: TGTGCCTGGAGTGGGACTAGCGGGGTCTACGAGCAGTACTTC. It translates to CAWSGTSGVYEQYF. The chain carries TRBV30 and TRBJ2-7, with 12 positions matching TRBD2. Germline V gives CDR1 GTSNPN, CDR2 SVGIG (reference sequence). V dropped 1 base and J dropped 3; count of bases not matched to a gene: 1. This CDR3 has 14 residues.

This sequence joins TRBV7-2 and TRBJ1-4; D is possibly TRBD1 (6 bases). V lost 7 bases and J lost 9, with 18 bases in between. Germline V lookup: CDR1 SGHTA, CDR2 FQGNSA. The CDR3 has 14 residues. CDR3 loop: CASTNEDSTQKLFF. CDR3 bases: TGTGCCAGCACTAATGAGGACAGTACGCAAAAACTGTTTTTT.

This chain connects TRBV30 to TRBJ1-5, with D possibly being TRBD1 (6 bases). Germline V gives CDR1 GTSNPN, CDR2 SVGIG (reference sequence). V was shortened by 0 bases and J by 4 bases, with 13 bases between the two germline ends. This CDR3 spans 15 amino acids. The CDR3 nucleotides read TGTGCCTGGAGTGTCTTTATAGGGGGAAATCAGCCCCAGCATTTT. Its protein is CAWSVFIGGNQPQHF. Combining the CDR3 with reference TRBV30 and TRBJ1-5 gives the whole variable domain SQTIHQWPATLVQPVGSPLSLECTVEGTSNPNLYWYRQAAGRGLQLLFYSVGIGQISSEVPQNLSASRPQDRQFILSSKKLLLSDSGFYLCAWSVFIGGNQPQHFGDGTRLSIL.

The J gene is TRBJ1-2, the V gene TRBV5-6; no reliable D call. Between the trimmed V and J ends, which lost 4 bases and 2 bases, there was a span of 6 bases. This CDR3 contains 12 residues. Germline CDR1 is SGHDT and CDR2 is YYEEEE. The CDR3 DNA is TGTGCCAGCAGCAAGGAGAACTATGGCTACACCTTC. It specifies CASSKENYGYTF.

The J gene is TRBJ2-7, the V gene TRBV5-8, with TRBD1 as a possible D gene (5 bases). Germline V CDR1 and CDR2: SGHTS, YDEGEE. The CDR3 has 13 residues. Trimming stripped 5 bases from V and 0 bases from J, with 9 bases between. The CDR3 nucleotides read TGTGCCAGCAGGGGCAGGGCCTCCTACGAGCAGTACTTC. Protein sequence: CASRGRASYEQYF. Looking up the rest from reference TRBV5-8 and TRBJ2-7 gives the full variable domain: EAGVTQSPTHLIKTRGQQATLRCSPISGHTSVYWYQQALGLGLQFLLWYDEGEERNRGNFPPRFSGRQFPNYSSELNVNALELEDSALYLCASRGRASYEQYFGPGTRLTVT.

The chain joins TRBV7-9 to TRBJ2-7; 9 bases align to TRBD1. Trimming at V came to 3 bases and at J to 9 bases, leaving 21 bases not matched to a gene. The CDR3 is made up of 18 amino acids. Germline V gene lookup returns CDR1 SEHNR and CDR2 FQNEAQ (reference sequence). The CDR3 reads CASSFSDRGLLHGTRQYF. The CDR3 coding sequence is TGTGCCAGCAGCTTTTCGGACAGGGGCCTGTTACATGGGACGAGGCAGTACTTC.

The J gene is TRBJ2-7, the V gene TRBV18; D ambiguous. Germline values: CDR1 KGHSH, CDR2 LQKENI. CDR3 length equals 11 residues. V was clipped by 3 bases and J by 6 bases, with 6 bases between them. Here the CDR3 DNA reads TGTGCCAGCTCACCGGCTTCCGAGCAGTACTTC. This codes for CASSPASEQYF.

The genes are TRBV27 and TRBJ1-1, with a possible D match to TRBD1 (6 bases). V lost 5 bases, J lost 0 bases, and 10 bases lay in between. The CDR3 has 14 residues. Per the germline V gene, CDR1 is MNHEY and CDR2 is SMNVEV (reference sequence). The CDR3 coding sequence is TGTGCCAGCAGTCCCGGGACAATGAACACTGAAGCTTTCTTT. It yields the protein CASSPGTMNTEAFF.

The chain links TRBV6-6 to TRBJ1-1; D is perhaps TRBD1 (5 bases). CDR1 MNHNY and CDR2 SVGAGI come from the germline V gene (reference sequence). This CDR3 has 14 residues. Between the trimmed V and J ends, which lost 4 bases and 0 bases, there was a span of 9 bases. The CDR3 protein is CASSWGLLNTEAFF. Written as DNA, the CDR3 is TGTGCCAGCAGTTGGGGACTTTTGAACACTGAAGCTTTCTTT.

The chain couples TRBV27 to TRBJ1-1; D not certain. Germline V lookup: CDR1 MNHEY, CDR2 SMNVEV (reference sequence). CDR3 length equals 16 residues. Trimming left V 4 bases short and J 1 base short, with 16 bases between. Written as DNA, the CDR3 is TGTGCCAGCAGTTCGATGACAAGCCTGGGGAACACTGAAGCTTTCTTT. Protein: CASSSMTSLGNTEAFF.

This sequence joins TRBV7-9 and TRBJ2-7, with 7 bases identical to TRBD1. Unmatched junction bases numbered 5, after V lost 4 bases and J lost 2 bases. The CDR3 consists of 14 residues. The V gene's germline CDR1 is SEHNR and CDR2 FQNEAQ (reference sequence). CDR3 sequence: CASSSDRRPYEQYF. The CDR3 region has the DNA TGTGCCAGCAGCTCGGACAGGAGGCCCTACGAGCAGTACTTC.

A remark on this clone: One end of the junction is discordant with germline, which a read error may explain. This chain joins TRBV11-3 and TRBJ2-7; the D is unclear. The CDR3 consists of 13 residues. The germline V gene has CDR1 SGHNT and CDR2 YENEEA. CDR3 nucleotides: TGTGCCAGCAGCTCCCTACCCTCCCACGAGCAGTACTTC. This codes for CASSSLPSHEQYF.